The 5 T cell receptor beta chains listed next were all sequenced from one sample in a study of blood T cells in healthy people across ages. Through a sample-barcoded 5' primer and a J-beta primer mix, a second PCR was run for roughly 7 to 11 cycles. TCRdb itself ran the 5' RACE reads through MiXCR, one entry per CDR3 protein. The sample shows 600,000 to 1,000,000 distinct CDR3 sequences, about 62% of them seen only once. The sample comprised blood. The receptors come from a man aged 25-40 years in good health.

In nucleotides, the CDR3 is TGTGCCAGCAGCGGGACAGGGGACTACGAGCAGTACTTC. Encoded protein: CASSGTGDYEQYF. The V and J genes are TRBV28 and TRBJ2-5; the match to TRBD1 covers 10 bases. The J call may be in error: the DNA end matches TRBJ2-7 better. CDR3 length: 13 residues. Germline loops: CDR1 MDHEN, CDR2 SYDVKM.

This clonotype was counted only a few times. The chain recombines TRBV5-1 with TRBJ2-6; D unresolved. Germline CDR1 and CDR2: SGHRS and YFSETQ. V lost 2 bases and J 0 bases, leaving 9 bases between the germline ends. The CDR3 loop spans 16 amino acids. Here the CDR3 reads CASSFTFNSGANVLTF. CDR3 DNA: TGCGCCAGCAGCTTCACATTCAACTCTGGGGCCAACGTCCTGACTTTC.

The chain employs TRBV3-1 and TRBJ1-2; 9 bases fit TRBD1. Germline V gene sequence: CDR1 LGHDT, CDR2 YNNKEL (reference sequence). The CDR3 length is 14 residues. The ends lost 8 bases at V and 8 bases at J; junction bases unmatched: 12. The CDR3 region is CASSQDRGGRGYTF. DNA for the CDR3: TGTGCCAGCTCTCAGGACAGGGGAGGAAGGGGCTACACCTTC.

The chain links TRBV12-5 to TRBJ1-5, with D uncertain. V was pared by 7 bases and J by 6 bases, with 19 bases between. Germline V gene sequence: CDR1 LGHNT, CDR2 FRNRAP. CDR3 size: 15 residues. Here the CDR3 reads CASASEGGVGQPQHF. The CDR3 DNA reads TGTGCTAGTGCCTCGGAGGGAGGTGTCGGTCAGCCCCAGCATTTT.

In its sample, this clonotype was seen once. Since a much larger clone is just one base distant, this may be a read error. The chain uses TRBV20-1 and TRBJ2-7; either TRBD1 or TRBD2 may supply D (7 bases each). Trimming removed 7 bases at V and 7 bases at J, with 29 bases between. The CDR3 is made up of 16 amino acids. Germline CDR1 is DFQATT and CDR2 is SNEGSKA (reference sequence). The CDR3 loop reads CSVQGIGGFSYNEQYF. CDR3 nucleotide sequence: TGCAGTGTACAGGGGATCGGGGGGTTCTCCTACAATGAGCAGTACTTC.